This T cell receptor beta chain was captured in a study of regulatory T cells in long-lasting Graves disease. For the study at large: To qualify as persistent, Graves' disease required over 5 years of antithyroid drugs with positive TSH receptor antibodies.

This CDR3 region has 13 residues. Germline CDR1 reads SNHLY; CDR2 reads FYNNEI. With 8 bases clipped from V and 3 bases from J, the junction kept 5 bases outside the gene matches. Many counts were recorded for this clonotype. The antigen is not known. As for time point: persistent/refractory GD, antithyroid drugs over 5 years with positive TRAb. PBMC-derived RNA was used for the TCR library. American Thyroid Association guidelines defined how Graves' disease was diagnosed. The TCR beta library used iRepertoire HTBI primers with Arm-PCR amplification of CDR3. Via MiXCR, TCRdb re-called the multiplex PCR reads, giving one row per CDR3 protein. The repertoire holds about 470,000 distinct CDR3 sequences, with around 20% as singletons. Study outcomes and limitations: Gene preferences differed: TRBV28, TRBJ1-2, TRBJ2-5 in persistent cases.

The chain uses TRBV2 and TRBJ2-7; 9 bases map to TRBD2. The sequence came from a female donor with Graves disease. Sequenced here: peripheral blood mononuclear cells (PBMCs), sampled when the disease was refractory, from a patient treated with antithyroid drugs. CDR3 sequence (DNA): TGTGCCAGCGCGGGGGGGGACCTCTACGAGCAGTACTTC. This sequence encodes CASAGGDLYEQYF.